This is a list of T cell receptor beta chains from one sample in a study of T cells in localized non-small cell lung cancer. Clones were read by immunoSEQ multiplex PCR, and TCRdb kept only the in-frame ones, dropping some. The table records roughly 53,000 clones, 80% to 85% of them present only once. The specimen comprised peripheral blood mononuclear cells, sampled before any cancer treatment. The receptor source for this set is a man aged 35 to 69 with stage III lung adenocarcinoma. The CDR3 runs from the conserved cysteine through the conserved F or W. Each record gives: clone size, D gene, V gene, J gene, CDR3 protein, CDR3 DNA. A D gene is named only where the DNA matches it firmly. Not all rows give a size; the values are once, few, many and, for expanded clones, a class.

>.|.|TRBV4-3|TRBJ1-4
CASSQDPGSTNEKLFF
TGCGCCAGCAGCCAAGATCCGGGGTCAACTAATGAAAAACTGTTTTTT
>few|.|TRBV7-6|TRBJ2-3
CASSFSPSGGGSTDTQYF
TGTGCCAGCAGCTTTAGTCCCTCTGGTGGGGGGAGCACAGATACGCAGTATTTT
>.|TRBD2|TRBV19|TRBJ2-1
CASSIEGLNNEQFF
TGTGCCAGTAGTATAGAGGGACTAAACAATGAGCAGTTCTTC
>.|.|TRBV7-2|TRBJ2-7
CASSQGGIPSYEQYF
TGTGCCAGCAGCCAGGGTGGGATTCCCAGCTACGAGCAGTACTTC
>.|TRBD2|TRBV19|TRBJ2-2
CASSIGLAGRSNTGELFF
TGTGCCAGTAGTATAGGACTAGCGGGTAGGTCGAACACCGGGGAGCTGTTTTTT
>.|.|TRBV11-1|TRBJ2-3
CASSYNTDTQYF
TGTGCCAGCAGCTACAACACAGATACGCAGTATTTT
>.|TRBD1|TRBV2|TRBJ1-5
CASSEEGRWGQGFGQPQHF
TGTGCCAGCAGTGAAGAGGGCCGGTGGGGACAGGGGTTCGGTCAGCCCCAGCATTTT
>.|.|TRBV4-3|TRBJ2-2
CASSFEGAGELFF
TGCGCCAGCAGCTTCGAGGGAGCCGGGGAGCTGTTTTTT
>.|.|TRBV7-2|TRBJ1-2
CASSPQQAPYGYTF
TGTGCCAGCAGCCCCCAACAGGCGCCCTATGGCTACACCTTC
>.|TRBD2|TRBV13|TRBJ2-7
CASRVSGRSSSGEQYF
TGTGCCAGCAGGGTTAGCGGGAGGTCCTCTTCAGGCGAGCAGTACTTC
>.|TRBD1|TRBV7-2|TRBJ2-1
CASSLVTGGRNEQFF
TGTGCCAGCAGCTTAGTGACAGGGGGCCGTAATGAGCAGTTCTTC
>.|TRBD1|TRBV6-6|TRBJ1-1
CASSLQGRLNTEAFF
TGTGCCAGCAGTCTACAGGGGAGGTTAAACACTGAAGCTTTCTTT
>.|TRBD1|TRBV4-3|TRBJ1-2
CASSQDDRGQGYTF
TGCGCCAGCAGCCAAGATGACAGGGGGCAAGGCTACACCTTC
>.|.|TRBV9|TRBJ2-1
CASSVGEAAYNEQFF
TGTGCCAGCAGCGTAGGGGAAGCGGCCTACAATGAGCAGTTCTTC
>.|.|TRBV14|TRBJ2-2
CASSQVWQGNTGELFF
TGTGCCAGCAGCCAAGTATGGCAGGGCAACACCGGGGAGCTGTTTTTT
>once|TRBD2|TRBV29-1|TRBJ2-3
CSVEAGTSGPPKYF
TGCAGCGTCGAGGCCGGGACTAGCGGGCCCCCGAAGTATTTT
>.|.|TRBV10-1|TRBJ1-1
CASSDGSGTEAFF
TGCGCCAGCAGTGACGGTTCGGGTACTGAAGCTTTCTTT
>few|.|TRBV29-1|TRBJ2-1
CSVVGGTAYNEQFF
TGCAGCGTTGTAGGGGGGACAGCCTACAATGAGCAGTTCTTC
>.|.|TRBV11-1|TRBJ2-7
CASSSLTANSYEQYF
TGTGCCAGCAGCTCCCTGACAGCAAACTCCTACGAGCAGTACTTC
>few|.|TRBV7-9|TRBJ2-4
CASSATVRGNIQYF
TGTGCCAGCAGCGCGACAGTAAGAGGAAACATTCAGTACTTC
>few|.|TRBV11-3|TRBJ2-7
CASSLAGITYEQYF
TGTGCCAGCAGCTTAGCCGGGATTACCTACGAGCAGTACTTC
>.|.|TRBV13|TRBJ2-5
CASSLQETQYF
TGTGCCAGCAGCTTACAGGAGACCCAGTACTTC
>.|.|TRBV14|TRBJ2-7
CASSQRDLPAYEQYF
TGTGCCAGCAGCCAACGGGACTTACCGGCCTACGAGCAGTACTTC
>.|TRBD2|TRBV13|TRBJ2-3
CASSLYPREGGTDTQYF
TGTGCCAGCAGCTTATACCCTCGGGAGGGGGGGACAGATACGCAGTATTTT
>.|.|TRBV11-2|TRBJ2-2
CASSIDYTGELFF
TGTGCCAGCAGCATCGATTACACCGGGGAGCTGTTTTTT
>once|.|TRBV5-6|TRBJ1-1
CASSLSYRVSEAFF
TGTGCCAGCAGCTTGAGCTACAGGGTTTCCGAAGCTTTCTTT
>.|.|TRBV15|TRBJ2-2
CATSRDHGGGNTGELFF
TGTGCCACCAGCAGAGATCATGGGGGAGGAAACACCGGGGAGCTGTTTTTT
>.|TRBD1|TRBV18|TRBJ1-5
CASSRRFDRESNQPQHF
TGTGCCAGCTCACGACGTTTCGACAGGGAGAGCAATCAGCCCCAGCATTTT
>.|.|TRBV5-6|TRBJ2-4
CASSSGQVKNIQYF
TGTGCCAGCAGTTCTGGACAAGTAAAAAACATTCAGTACTTC
>.|.|TRBV7-9|TRBJ2-2
CASSLVGTGRTGELFF
TGTGCCAGCAGCTTAGTGGGTACAGGCCGGACCGGGGAGCTGTTTTTT
>.|TRBD1|TRBV27|TRBJ2-7
CASSLGQGFEQYF
TGTGCCAGCAGTTTAGGACAGGGATTCGAGCAGTACTTC
>.|TRBD1|TRBV9|TRBJ1-1
CASSAGQVNTEAFF
TGTGCCAGCAGCGCCGGACAGGTGAACACTGAAGCTTTCTTT
>.|.|TRBV6-1|TRBJ2-6
CASSPPHSGANVLTF
TGTGCCAGCAGCCCTCCCCACTCTGGGGCCAACGTCCTGACTTTC
>once|TRBD2|TRBV7-3|TRBJ2-2
CASSATLAGVNTGELFF
TGTGCCAGCAGCGCAACCCTAGCGGGGGTAAACACCGGGGAGCTGTTTTTT
>many|TRBD1|TRBV5-6|TRBJ1-5
CASSLGTGVQPQHF
TGTGCCAGCAGCCTCGGGACAGGCGTCCAGCCCCAGCATTTT
>once|.|TRBV5-6|TRBJ2-3
CASSLLSDTQYF
TGTGCCAGCAGCTTGCTTTCAGATACGCAGTATTTT
>.|.|TRBV7-3|TRBJ2-3
CASSSTTTDTQYF
TGTGCCAGCAGCTCGACCACCACAGATACGCAGTATTTT
>once|.|TRBV7-9|TRBJ1-1
CASSSGPEAFF
TGTGCCAGCAGCTCCGGTCCTGAAGCTTTCTTT
>few|TRBD1|TRBV27|TRBJ1-6
CASSFLQGAGNSPLHF
TGTGCCAGCAGTTTCTTACAGGGGGCGGGTAATTCACCCCTCCACTTT
>few|.|TRBV7-9|TRBJ1-2
CASSLDRAGYTF
TGTGCCAGCAGCTTAGACAGGGCTGGCTACACCTTC
>.|.|TRBV5-1|TRBJ1-1
CASSPVRQNTEAFF
TGCGCCAGCAGCCCGGTGAGACAGAACACTGAAGCTTTCTTT
>.|.|TRBV7-3|TRBJ2-2
CASSLDNVPGELFF
TGTGCCAGCAGCTTGGACAACGTCCCCGGGGAGCTGTTTTTT
>.|.|TRBV4-1|TRBJ2-7
CASSQGTTRSYEQYF
TGCGCCAGCAGCCAAGGAACCACTCGCTCCTACGAGCAGTACTTC
>.|.|TRBV27|TRBJ2-7
CASSFSQGIAYEQYF
TGTGCCAGCAGTTTTTCCCAGGGGATTGCCTACGAGCAGTACTTC
>.|.|TRBV19|TRBJ2-6
CASSAGIFRESSGANVLTF
TGTGCCAGTAGTGCAGGAATATTTCGTGAGAGCTCTGGGGCCAACGTCCTGACTTTC
>.|.|TRBV28|TRBJ2-5
CASSSQVNQETQYF
TGTGCCAGCAGTTCACAGGTTAATCAAGAGACCCAGTACTTC
>.|.|TRBV7-9|TRBJ2-1
CASSFEAGLFF
TGTGCCAGCAGCTTTGAAGCTGGTCTGTTCTTC
>.|.|TRBV4-2|TRBJ2-7
CASSQEGQSKDYEQYF
TGTGCCAGCAGCCAAGAGGGTCAGAGCAAAGACTACGAGCAGTACTTC
>.|TRBD1|TRBV7-9|TRBJ2-7
CASSLPRTGPYEQYF
TGTGCCAGCAGCTTACCCCGGACAGGGCCTTACGAGCAGTACTTC
>.|.|TRBV6-6|TRBJ1-5
CASSSGTVDQPQHF
TGTGCCAGCAGCTCCGGGACGGTAGATCAGCCCCAGCATTTT
>.|TRBD1|TRBV6-1|TRBJ2-2
CATLVGQLNTGELFF
TGTGCCACCCTAGTGGGACAGCTGAACACCGGGGAGCTGTTTTTT
>.|.|TRBV5-1|TRBJ1-1
CASSGQGVNTEAFF
TGCGCCAGCAGCGGGCAAGGGGTGAACACTGAAGCTTTCTTT
>.|.|TRBV6-5|TRBJ2-5
CASSYGGQKETQYF
TGTGCCAGCAGTTACGGAGGACAGAAAGAGACCCAGTACTTC
>.|TRBD2|TRBV7-6|TRBJ2-5
CASSLLLAGGLETQYF
TGTGCCAGCAGCCTTTTACTAGCGGGGGGCCTTGAGACCCAGTACTTC
>once|TRBD1|TRBV4-3|TRBJ1-1
CASSQEWTGVTEAFF
TGCGCCAGCAGCCAAGAATGGACAGGGGTTACTGAAGCTTTCTTT
>.|TRBD1|TRBV2|TRBJ1-2
CASRDRGDGYTF
TGTGCCAGCAGGGACAGGGGGGATGGCTACACCTTC
>.|.|TRBV6-1|TRBJ2-5
CASRQWTQETQYF
TGTGCCAGCAGGCAGTGGACCCAAGAGACCCAGTACTTC
>.|.|TRBV21-1|TRBJ1-6
CASSKVPPSTGTSSYNSPLHF
TGTGCCAGCAGCAAAGTTCCTCCATCGACAGGGACAAGCTCCTATAATTCACCCCTCCACTTT
>.|TRBD1|TRBV10-1|TRBJ2-7
CASRQGQPYEQYF
TGCGCCAGTCGACAGGGGCAGCCCTACGAGCAGTACTTC
>once|.|TRBV21-1|TRBJ1-4
CATVEKLFF
TGTGCCACCGTGGAAAAACTGTTTTTT